This TCR beta chain emerged from a study of blood T cell repertoires in COVID-19. Study background: Acute and convalescent COVID-19 specimens originated in the United States, Italy and Spain.

This clone was seen a single time. The CDR3 totals 15 residues. Germline values: CDR1 SGHDT, CDR2 YYEEEE. The ends lost 6 bases at V and 2 bases at J; junction bases unmatched: 9. Libraries were prepared by immunoSEQ multiplex PCR; TCRdb keeps only in-frame clonotypes and omits some of them. The sample consists of about 460,000 clones, about 88% of them appearing once. Donors were grouped by their self-reported clinical history. Recovery meant two consecutive negative NP/OP PCR tests, professional clearance, or resolved symptoms. This sequence originates from a woman aged 60-75 years who had recovered from COVID-19. The chain couples TRBV5-6 to TRBJ2-7; TRBD2 agrees at 9 bases. Sample: PBMCs or T cells enriched from blood (not recorded which). CDR3 region: CASTTGLAPTYEQYF. In DNA, the CDR3 is TGTGCCAGCACGACCGGACTAGCGCCTACCTACGAGCAGTACTTC.